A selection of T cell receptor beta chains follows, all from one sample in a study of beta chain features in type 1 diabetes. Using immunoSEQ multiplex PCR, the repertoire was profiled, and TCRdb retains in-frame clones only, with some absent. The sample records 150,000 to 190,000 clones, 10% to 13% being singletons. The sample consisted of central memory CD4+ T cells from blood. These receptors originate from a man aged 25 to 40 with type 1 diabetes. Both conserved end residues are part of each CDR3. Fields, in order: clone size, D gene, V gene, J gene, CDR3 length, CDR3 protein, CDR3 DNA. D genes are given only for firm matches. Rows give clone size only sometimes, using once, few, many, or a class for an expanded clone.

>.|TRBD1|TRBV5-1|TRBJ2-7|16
CASSLRGGTGSHEQYF
TGCGCCAGCAGCTTGAGGGGCGGGACAGGGTCTCACGAGCAGTACTTC
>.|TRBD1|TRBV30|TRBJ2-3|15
CAWSVGQGATDTQYF
TGTGCCTGGAGCGTTGGGCAGGGGGCAACAGATACGCAGTATTTT
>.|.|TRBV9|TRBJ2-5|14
CASSVEVTQETQYF
TGTGCCAGCAGCGTGGAGGTTACCCAAGAGACCCAGTACTTC
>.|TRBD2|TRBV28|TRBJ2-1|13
CASKTSGHLRQFF
TGTGCCAGCAAGACTAGCGGACACTTAAGGCAGTTCTTC
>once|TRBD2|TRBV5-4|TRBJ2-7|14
CASSLGTSGSRQYF
TGTGCCAGCAGCTTGGGGACTAGCGGGAGTCGGCAGTACTTC
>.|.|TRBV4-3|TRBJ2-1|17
CASSQDGTAAIPNEQFF
TGCGCCAGCAGCCAAGATGGAACGGCGGCAATCCCCAATGAGCAGTTCTTC
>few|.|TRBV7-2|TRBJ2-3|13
CASSAGGRDTQYF
TGTGCCAGCAGTGCAGGGGGGAGAGATACGCAGTATTTT
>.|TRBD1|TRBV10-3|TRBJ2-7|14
CATQGQGLTYEQYF
TGTGCCACACAGGGACAGGGGTTAACCTACGAGCAGTACTTC
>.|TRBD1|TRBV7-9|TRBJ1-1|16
CASSLGWDRLTLEAFF
TGTGCCAGCAGCTTAGGGTGGGACAGACTTACTCTTGAAGCTTTCTTT
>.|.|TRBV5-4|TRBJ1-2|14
CASSLVGPDYGYTF
TGTGCCAGCAGCTTGGTGGGGCCCGACTATGGCTACACCTTC
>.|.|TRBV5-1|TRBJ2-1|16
CASSLAVWGLSYEQFF
TGCGCCAGCAGCTTGGCCGTTTGGGGACTTAGCTATGAGCAGTTCTTC
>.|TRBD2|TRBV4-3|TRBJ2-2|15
CASSLGTSGTGELFF
TGCGCCAGCAGCCTCGGGACTAGCGGCACCGGGGAGCTGTTTTTT
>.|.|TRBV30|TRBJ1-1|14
CAWSVTGSSTEAFF
TGTGCCTGGAGTGTAACGGGGTCGTCCACTGAAGCTTTCTTT
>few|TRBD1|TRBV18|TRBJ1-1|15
CASSPNRGADTEAFF
TGTGCCAGCTCACCCAACAGGGGAGCGGACACTGAAGCTTTCTTT
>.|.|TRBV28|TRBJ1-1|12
CASSLQGSEAFF
TGTGCCAGCAGTTTACAGGGGTCTGAAGCTTTCTTT
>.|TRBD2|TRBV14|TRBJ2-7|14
CASSLSGNSYEQYF
TGTGCCAGCAGCCTGAGCGGGAACTCCTACGAGCAGTACTTC
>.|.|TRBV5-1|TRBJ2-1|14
CASSWTTGGGEQFF
TGCGCCAGCAGCTGGACGACCGGAGGTGGTGAGCAGTTCTTC
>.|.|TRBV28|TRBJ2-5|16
CASSFWAGPGSETQYF
TGTGCCAGCAGTTTCTGGGCGGGACCCGGATCAGAGACCCAGTACTTC
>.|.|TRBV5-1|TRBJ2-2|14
CASSIQGDTGELFF
TGCGCCAGCAGCATACAGGGTGACACCGGGGAGCTGTTTTTT
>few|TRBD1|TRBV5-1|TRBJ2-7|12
CASGDSSYEQYF
TGCGCCAGCGGGGACAGCTCCTACGAGCAGTACTTC
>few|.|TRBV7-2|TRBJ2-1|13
CASSLAAYNEQFF
TGTGCCAGCAGCTTAGCAGCGTACAATGAGCAGTTCTTC
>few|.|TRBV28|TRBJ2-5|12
CASADRSETQYF
TGTGCCAGCGCAGACAGGTCGGAGACCCAGTACTTC
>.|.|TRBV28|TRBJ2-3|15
CASSLPRAGTDTQYF
TGTGCCAGCAGTTTGCCCAGGGCGGGCACAGATACGCAGTATTTT
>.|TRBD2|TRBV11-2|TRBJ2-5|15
CASSLAGGPEETQYF
TGTGCCAGCAGCTTAGCGGGAGGGCCGGAGGAGACCCAGTACTTC
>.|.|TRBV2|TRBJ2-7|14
CASSEQGTTYEQYF
TGTGCCAGCAGTGAACAGGGAACTACCTACGAGCAGTACTTC
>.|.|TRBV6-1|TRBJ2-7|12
CASLLESGEQYF
TGTGCCAGCCTACTAGAGTCGGGCGAGCAGTACTTC
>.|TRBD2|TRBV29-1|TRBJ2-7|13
CSGGTSGGNEQYF
TGCAGCGGGGGGACTAGCGGGGGTAACGAGCAGTACTTC
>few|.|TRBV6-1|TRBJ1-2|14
CASSETASNYGYTF
TGTGCCAGCAGTGAGACAGCATCTAACTATGGCTACACCTTC
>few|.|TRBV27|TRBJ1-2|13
CASKGTPKGGYTF
TGTGCCAGCAAAGGGACTCCGAAGGGCGGCTACACCTTC
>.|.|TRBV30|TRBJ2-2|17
CAWRTIDRYKNTGELFF
TGTGCCTGGAGAACCATCGACAGATACAAGAACACCGGGGAGCTGTTTTTT
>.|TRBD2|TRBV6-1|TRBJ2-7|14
CASSEPGLGYEQYF
TGTGCCAGCAGTGAACCGGGACTAGGCTACGAGCAGTACTTC
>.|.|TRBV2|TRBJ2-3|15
CASSVEPHGSDTQYF
TGTGCCAGCAGCGTTGAACCGCACGGGTCAGATACGCAGTATTTT
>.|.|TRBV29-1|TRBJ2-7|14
CSVESRTIGYEQYF
TGCAGCGTTGAGTCCCGGACAATCGGTTACGAGCAGTACTTC
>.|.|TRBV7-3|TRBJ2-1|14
CASSNPGRRGEQFF
TGTGCCAGCAGTAATCCGGGGAGGCGGGGAGAGCAGTTCTTC
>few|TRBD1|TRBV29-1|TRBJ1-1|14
CSVVRQGVNTEAFF
TGCAGCGTAGTAAGACAGGGGGTGAACACTGAAGCTTTCTTT
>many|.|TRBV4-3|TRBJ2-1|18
CASSRRLGGPRSYNEQFF
TGCGCCAGCAGCCGCAGGCTCGGGGGACCGAGGTCCTACAATGAGCAGTTCTTC
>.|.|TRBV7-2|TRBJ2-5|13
CASSEGRRETQYF
TGTGCCAGCAGCGAGGGCCGCCGGGAGACCCAGTACTTC
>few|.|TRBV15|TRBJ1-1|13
CATTVQRGTEAFF
TGTGCCACCACGGTCCAGCGAGGCACTGAAGCTTTCTTT
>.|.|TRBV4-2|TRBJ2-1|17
CASSPSHRDGAYNEQFF
TGTGCCAGCAGCCCTTCACACAGGGATGGGGCGTACAATGAGCAGTTCTTC
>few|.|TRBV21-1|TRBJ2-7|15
CASKGVLGGSYEQYF
TGTGCCAGCAAGGGGGTCCTTGGAGGCTCCTACGAGCAGTACTTC
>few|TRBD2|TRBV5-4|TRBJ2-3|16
CASSRRLAGSTDTQYF
TGTGCCAGCAGCCGCCGACTAGCGGGGAGCACAGATACGCAGTATTTT
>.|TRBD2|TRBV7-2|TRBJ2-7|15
CASSLTSGSGYEQYF
TGTGCCAGCAGCTTAACTAGCGGGAGTGGCTACGAGCAGTACTTC
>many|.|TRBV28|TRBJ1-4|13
CASSSYNIEKLFF
TGTGCCAGCAGTTCTTATAACATTGAAAAACTGTTTTTT
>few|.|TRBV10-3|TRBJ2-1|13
CAISDGGVGEQFF
TGTGCCATCAGTGACGGAGGCGTAGGGGAGCAGTTCTTC
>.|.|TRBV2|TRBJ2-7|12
CASTGRGYEQYF
TGTGCCAGCACGGGTCGGGGGTACGAGCAGTACTTC
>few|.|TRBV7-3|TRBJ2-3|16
CASSRSSTLSTDTQYF
TGTGCCAGCAGCCGTAGTTCCACGCTAAGCACAGATACGCAGTATTTT
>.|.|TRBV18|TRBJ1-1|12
CASSPEGAEAFF
TGTGCCAGCTCCCCGGAGGGAGCTGAAGCTTTCTTT
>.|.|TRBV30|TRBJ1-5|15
CAWSVNSRNNQPQHF
TGTGCCTGGAGTGTGAACAGCAGAAACAATCAGCCCCAGCATTTT
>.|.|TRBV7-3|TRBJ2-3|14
CASSLWGTTDTQYF
TGTGCCAGCAGCTTATGGGGGACAACAGATACGCAGTATTTT